Given below is one TCR beta chain in context. No antigen is known for it. The sample is drawn from a study of chemoradiotherapy in HPV16-positive cancers. On the study more broadly: Functional T-cell assays on a couple of HPV16-positive patients' cells defined candidate HPV-specific clones and common TCR motifs.

The assay was immunoSEQ multiplex PCR, and TCRdb's table has in-frame clones only and misses some. The repertoire holds approximately 1,200 clones, about 90% seen once, with roughly 2.8% in the top ten. Study observations and caveats: The functional HPV-specific definition rests on just a couple of HPV16-positive patients.

Trimming cost V 4 bases and J 3 bases; bases outside gene matches: 18. The germline V gene has CDR1 SGHTA and CDR2 FQGNSA. This CDR3 is 19 amino acids long. The chain links TRBV7-2 to TRBJ2-7; the match to TRBD2 covers 10 bases. The sequenced sample was tumor tissue, obtained from a patient who underwent chemoradiotherapy. The sequence was collected from a human donor with HPV-associated anogenital cancer. The chain's CDR3 is CASSYPLSASGGYRYEQYF. The CDR3, as DNA: TGTGCCAGCAGCTACCCTCTTAGTGCTAGCGGGGGTTACCGCTACGAGCAGTACTTC.